This T cell receptor (beta chain) emerged from a study of control samples from healthy donors and cancer patients. Germline V lookup: CDR1 SEHNR, CDR2 FQNEAQ (reference sequence). The CDR3 contains 15 residues. The ends were cut back, 5 bases at V and 6 bases at J, with 19 bases in the middle. Profiled with immunoSEQ multiplex PCR; TCRdb holds only in-frame clones, not every one. Altogether fewer than 95,000 clones are present, about 82% being singletons, with the ten largest covering roughly 18%. The V and J genes are TRBV7-9 and TRBJ1-2; D ambiguous. This TCR derives from a man between 25 and 39 years old in good health. Sample: blood. The CDR3 DNA reads as TGTGCCAGCAGCCCAACCGAAATGGGCCGGGATGGCTACACCTTC. This gives the protein CASSPTEMGRDGYTF.